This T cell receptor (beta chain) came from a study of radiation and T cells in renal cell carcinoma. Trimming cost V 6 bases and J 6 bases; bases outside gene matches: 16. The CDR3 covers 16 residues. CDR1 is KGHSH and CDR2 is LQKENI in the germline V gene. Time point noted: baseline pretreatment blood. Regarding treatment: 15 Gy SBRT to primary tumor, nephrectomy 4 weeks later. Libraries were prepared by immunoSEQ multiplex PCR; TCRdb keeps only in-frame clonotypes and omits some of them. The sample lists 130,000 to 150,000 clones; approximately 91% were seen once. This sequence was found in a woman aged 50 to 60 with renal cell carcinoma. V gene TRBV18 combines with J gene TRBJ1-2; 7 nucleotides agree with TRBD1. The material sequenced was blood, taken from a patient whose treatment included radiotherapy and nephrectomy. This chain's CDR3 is CASSAGPPGQPDGYTF. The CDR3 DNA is TGTGCCAGCTCCGCTGGACCTCCGGGACAGCCAGATGGCTACACCTTC.